The 7 T cell receptor beta chains given below trace back to one sample, sequenced in a study of Ad26.COV2.S vaccination and SARS-CoV-2 variants. The table came from immunoSEQ multiplex PCR; TCRdb's copy has only in-frame clones and leaves some out. Seen here are some 340,000 clones, 70% to 90% observed once, and the top ten hold approximately 2.2%. Treatment noted: around 19 received Ad26.COV2.S at low or high dose, single or two shots; about 5 received placebo; per-sample allocation not given. All samples were drawn on day 63, counting from the first vaccine or placebo injection. Sequencing used peripheral blood, obtained in a trial of Ad26.COV2.S vaccine versus placebo. Receptors originate from a person aged 18-65 years who received the Ad26.COV2.S COVID-19 vaccine or a placebo.

The V call is TRBV25-1, the J call TRBJ2-4; the match to TRBD2 covers 7 bases. V shed 1 base, J shed 8 bases, and the junction held 11 bases outside the gene matches. Looked up from germline, CDR1 is MGHDK and CDR2 is SYGVNS. The CDR3 runs 16 residues. CDR3 loop: CASSEWEGRRGDIQYF. CDR3 DNA: TGTGCCAGCAGTGAATGGGAGGGGCGGCGAGGGGACATTCAGTACTTC.

The J gene is TRBJ2-7, the V gene TRBV20-1; D unresolved. The V end lost 3 bases, the J end lost 3 bases, and 6 bases lay between the germline ends. The CDR3 loop spans 11 amino acids. Germline assignment: CDR1 DFQATT and CDR2 SNEGSKA (reference sequence). CDR3 sequence (DNA): TGCAGTGCTAGTCAGAACTACGAGCAGTACTTC. Translating gives CSASQNYEQYF.

This clone was detected ten times or more. V and J are TRBV6-5 and TRBJ2-7; TRBD1 might be the D (6 bases). The CDR3 runs 16 residues. V was pared by 2 bases and J by 5 bases, with 19 bases between. Germline V gives CDR1 MNHEY, CDR2 SVGAGI. The CDR3 sequence is CASSYLSTGKRNEQYF. The CDR3 DNA reads as TGTGCCAGCAGTTACCTTAGTACAGGGAAGAGAAACGAGCAGTACTTC.

The V call is TRBV6-5, the J call TRBJ2-1; TRBD2 matches at 8 bases. Germline V CDR1 and CDR2: MNHEY, SVGAGI. The V and J ends lost 2 bases and 10 bases, in that order; junction bases with no gene match: 7. The CDR3 extends over 14 amino acids. In DNA form, the CDR3 reads TGTGCCAGCAGTTACAGAACCGGCGGGAGGGAGCAGTTCTTC. This encodes CASSYRTGGREQFF.

This chain links TRBV10-2 with TRBJ1-2; unclear D gene. Between the trimmed V and J ends, which lost 8 bases and 4 bases, there was a span of 11 bases. The CDR3 covers 12 residues. Per the germline V gene, CDR1 is WSHSY and CDR2 is SAAADI. Written as DNA, the CDR3 is TGCGCCAGCGCGAGTATCTTCTATGGCTACACCTTC. It codes for CASASIFYGYTF.

This chain connects TRBV6-5 to TRBJ2-7; unclear D gene. Germline V gene sequence: CDR1 MNHEY, CDR2 SVGAGI. V lost 4 bases and J lost 1, with 11 bases in between. The CDR3 extends over 14 amino acids. This chain's CDR3 is CASSSADVSYEQYF. CDR3 DNA sequence: TGTGCCAGCAGTTCCGCCGATGTTTCCTACGAGCAGTACTTC.

This clone was seen just once. The rearrangement joins TRBV18 to TRBJ1-2; 8 nucleotides line up with TRBD1. J gave up 1 base and V 2 bases, and 9 bases lay outside the gene matches. Germline CDR1 is KGHSH and CDR2 is LQKENI. The CDR3 extends over 17 amino acids. The CDR3 protein is CASSPIVTTGGNYGYTF. Here the CDR3 DNA reads TGTGCCAGCTCACCAATTGTTACAACAGGGGGTAACTATGGCTACACCTTC.